This T cell receptor (beta chain) came from a study of vaccination effects on CD4 cells after COVID-19. CDR3 length: 15 residues. The V and J ends lost 5 bases and 4 bases respectively, with 17 bases between them. Per germline, CDR1 LGHDT and CDR2 YNNKEL (reference sequence). To note about this clone: Its antigen is not known.

Viral peptide pool expansion of antigen-specific CD4+ T cells preceded sequencing in the ViraFEST assay. It was after more than nine days of culture that CD4+ T cells were isolated. Negative nucleocapsid antibody tests before and after vaccination confirmed no previous SARS-CoV-2 infection. The table came from immunoSEQ multiplex PCR; TCRdb's copy has only in-frame clones and leaves some out. The sample has 65,000 to 90,000 clones, about four fifths seen once; the top ten hold under 3%. The clonotype originates from a human donor who received a COVID-19 vaccine. J is TRBJ1-2 and V is TRBV3-1 (or the pseudogene TRBV3-2); tentatively, D is TRBD1 (5 bases). The sequencing used CD4+ T cells from PBMCs cultured with HCoV-NL63 spike peptides, collected before COVID-19 vaccination. This chain's CDR3 is CASSKGSDSPYGYTF. The CDR3 bases are TGTGCCAGCAGCAAGGGGTCAGACTCCCCCTATGGCTACACCTTC.